Detailed here is one T cell receptor beta chain. The CDR3 runs to 14 residues. V gave up 6 bases and J gave up 7 bases; unmatched junction bases: 10. Looked up from germline, CDR1 is SGDLS and CDR2 is YYNGEE. The data stem from a study of blood T cell repertoires in COVID-19. Study-level information: Sample material is recorded as cDNA or gDNA derived from T cells, B-cell-depleted T cells, or PBMCs.

Profiled with immunoSEQ multiplex PCR; TCRdb holds only in-frame clones, not every one. The data hold roughly 220,000 clones, with over 75% observed a single time. The cohort comprised adults aged about 18 to 100 years residing in about two dozen US areas. Cohort allocation depended upon clinical history that participants reported. The J gene is TRBJ2-4, the V gene TRBV9; 7 bases match TRBD2. The receptor's source is a man aged 25-45 years with acute COVID-19. The source material was PBMCs or T cells enriched from blood (not recorded which). CDR3 sequence: CASKPGLGPNIQYF. The CDR3 bases are TGTGCCAGCAAGCCAGGACTAGGTCCTAACATTCAGTACTTC.